This TCR beta chain was captured by sequencing in a study of T cell responses to AZD1222 COVID-19 vaccine. The CDR3 has 14 amino acids. The germline CDR1 and CDR2 sequences are MNHEY and SMNVEV (reference sequence). J lost 4 bases, V lost 7 bases, and 4 bases had no gene match. Study-wide results and limits: Baseline serology detected seropositivity in only a handful of AZD1222 recipients. Two AZD1222 administrations were followed by greater Spike-specific TCR breadth and depth.

Concerning this clone: Its antigen remains unknown.

Data came from immunoSEQ multiplex PCR; TCRdb stores just in-frame clones and leaves some out. The repertoire consists of roughly 100,000 clones, with roughly nine tenths occurring once and the leading ten covering around 5%. The specimen comprised peripheral blood, sampled on day 0 of AZD1222 vaccination. The chain recombines TRBV27 with TRBJ2-1, with 10 bases identical to TRBD2. The sequence derives from an adult in good health. CDR3: CASKLAGLYNEQFF. The CDR3 region has the DNA TGTGCCAGCAAACTAGCGGGACTTTACAATGAGCAGTTCTTC.